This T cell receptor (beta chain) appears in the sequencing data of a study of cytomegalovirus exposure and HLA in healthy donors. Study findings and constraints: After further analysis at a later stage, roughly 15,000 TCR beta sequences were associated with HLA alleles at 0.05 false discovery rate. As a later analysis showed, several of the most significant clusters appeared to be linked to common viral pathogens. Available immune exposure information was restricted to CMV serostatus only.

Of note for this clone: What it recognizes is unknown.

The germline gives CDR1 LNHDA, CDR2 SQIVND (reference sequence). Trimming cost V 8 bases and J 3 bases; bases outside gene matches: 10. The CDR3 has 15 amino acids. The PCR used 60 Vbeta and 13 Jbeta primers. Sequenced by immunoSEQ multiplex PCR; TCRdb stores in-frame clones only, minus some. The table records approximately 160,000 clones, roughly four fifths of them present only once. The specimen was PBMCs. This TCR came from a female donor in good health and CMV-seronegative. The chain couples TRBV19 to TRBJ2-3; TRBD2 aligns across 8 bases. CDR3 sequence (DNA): TGTGCCAGTCTTCCGGGGGGGGCAAGGACAGATACGCAGTATTTT. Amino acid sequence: CASLPGGARTDTQYF.